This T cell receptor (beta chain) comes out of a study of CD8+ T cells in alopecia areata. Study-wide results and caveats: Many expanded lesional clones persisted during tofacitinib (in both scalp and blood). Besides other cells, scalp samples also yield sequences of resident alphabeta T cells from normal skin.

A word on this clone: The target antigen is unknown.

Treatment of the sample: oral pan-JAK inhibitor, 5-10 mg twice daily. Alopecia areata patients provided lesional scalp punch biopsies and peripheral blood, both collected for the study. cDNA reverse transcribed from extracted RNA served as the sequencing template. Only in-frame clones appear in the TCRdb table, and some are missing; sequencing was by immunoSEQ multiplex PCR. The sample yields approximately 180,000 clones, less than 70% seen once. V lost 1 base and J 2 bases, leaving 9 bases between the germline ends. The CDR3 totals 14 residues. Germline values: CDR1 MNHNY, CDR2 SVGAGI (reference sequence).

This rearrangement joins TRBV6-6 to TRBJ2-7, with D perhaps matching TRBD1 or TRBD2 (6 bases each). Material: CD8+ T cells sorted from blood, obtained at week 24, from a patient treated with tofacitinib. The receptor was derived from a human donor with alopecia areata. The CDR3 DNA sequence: TGTGCCAGCAGTTACTTGGGGGGCACCTACGAGCAGTACTTC. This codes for CASSYLGGTYEQYF.